Relative to its sample, the clone carrying this TCR beta chain is medium-sized. This entry comes from a study of tumor-infiltrating lymphocytes in oesophageal squamous cell carcinoma. MiXCR, applied by TCRdb to the PCR reads, yields one record per CDR3 protein. Here the sample spans over 10,000 distinct CDR3 sequences, approximately 54% being singletons. The CDR3 sequence is 18 residues long. The ends lost 4 bases at V and 5 bases at J; junction bases unmatched: 20. V is TRBV12-3 or TRBV12-4 and J is TRBJ2-7, with 7 bases that match TRBD2. What was sequenced was esophageal tumor tissue. The receptor comes from a male donor with esophageal squamous cell carcinoma. CDR3 nucleotides: TGTGCCAGCAGTTCCTCCGTGAGGAGGGAGGGCCCTCGGAACGAGCAGTACTTC. Its translation: CASSSSVRREGPRNEQYF.